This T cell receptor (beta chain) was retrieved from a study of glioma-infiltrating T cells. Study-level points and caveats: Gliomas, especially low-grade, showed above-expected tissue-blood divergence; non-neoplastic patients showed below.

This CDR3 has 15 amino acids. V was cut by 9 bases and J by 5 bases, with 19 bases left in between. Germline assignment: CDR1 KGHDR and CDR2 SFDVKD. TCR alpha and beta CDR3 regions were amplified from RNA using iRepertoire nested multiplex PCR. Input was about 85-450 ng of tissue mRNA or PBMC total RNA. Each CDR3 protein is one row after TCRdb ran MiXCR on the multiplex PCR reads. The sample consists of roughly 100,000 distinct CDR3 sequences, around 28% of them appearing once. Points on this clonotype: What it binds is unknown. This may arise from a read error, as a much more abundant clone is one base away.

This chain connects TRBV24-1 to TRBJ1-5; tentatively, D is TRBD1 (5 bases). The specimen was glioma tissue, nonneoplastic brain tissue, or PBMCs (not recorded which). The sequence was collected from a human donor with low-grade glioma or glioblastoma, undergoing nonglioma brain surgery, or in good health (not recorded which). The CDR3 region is CATSGPEEGDQPQHF. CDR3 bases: TGTGCCACCTCCGGGCCCGAGGAAGGGGATCAGCCCCAGCATTTT.